This passage covers 27 T cell receptor beta chains from one sample sequenced in a study of blood T cell repertoires in COVID-19. Only in-frame clones appear in the TCRdb table, and some are missing; sequencing was by immunoSEQ multiplex PCR. The profile shows about 70,000 clones, around nine tenths of them singletons. Sequencing used peripheral blood. These TCRs come from a human donor in a cohort sampled during active COVID-19.

This clone was detected only a few times. The J gene is TRBJ1-2, the V gene TRBV5-1; possible D gene TRBD1, 6 bases. The CDR3 spans 13 residues. Germline values: CDR1 SGHRS, CDR2 YFSETQ. V was clipped by 2 bases and J by 2 bases, with 7 bases between them. The CDR3 sequence: CASSFQGNYGYTF. The CDR3 nucleotides are TGCGCCAGCAGCTTCCAGGGGAACTATGGCTACACCTTC. The entire variable domain, with the rest obtained from reference TRBV5-1 and TRBJ1-2, is as follows: KAGVTQTPRYLIKTRGQQVTLSCSPISGHRSVSWYQQTPGQGLQFLFEYFSETQRNKGNFPGRFSGRQFSNSRSEMNVSTLELGDSALYLCASSFQGNYGYTFGSGTRLTVV.

J is TRBJ2-1 and V is TRBV5-6; no clear D gene. CDR1 SGHDT and CDR2 YYEEEE come from the germline V gene. The CDR3 contains 15 residues. The V end lost 0 bases, the J end lost 0 bases, and 7 bases lay between the germline ends. In DNA, the CDR3 is TGTGCCAGCAGCTTGGGGTCGAGCTCCTACAATGAGCAGTTCTTC. Protein: CASSLGSSSYNEQFF.

This chain connects TRBV5-5 to TRBJ1-1; 7 bases align to TRBD1. J lost 3 bases, V lost 5 bases, and 10 bases had no gene match. Germline V lookup: CDR1 SGHKS, CDR2 YYEKEE (reference sequence). This CDR3 has 15 amino acids. The chain's CDR3 is CASSLTGRVHTEAFF. The CDR3 nucleotides are TGTGCCAGCAGTTTGACAGGGAGGGTACACACTGAAGCTTTCTTT.

V usage is TRBV2 and J usage is TRBJ1-5; no definite D call. The germline V and J ends were trimmed by 4 bases and 0 bases, with 10 bases remaining between them. Germline values: CDR1 SNHLY, CDR2 FYNNEI. The CDR3 has 15 amino acids. The CDR3 loop is CASSGEEYSNQPQHF. The CDR3 region has the DNA TGTGCCAGCAGTGGGGAGGAGTATAGCAATCAGCCCCAGCATTTT.

This clone was counted once. The V and J genes are TRBV5-1 and TRBJ2-3; 7 bases align to TRBD2. The CDR3 is made up of 16 amino acids. The germline V gene has CDR1 SGHRS and CDR2 YFSETQ. Germline trimming cut 4 bases from V and 1 base from J; bases unmatched to any gene: 9. The DNA of the CDR3 is TGCGCCAGCAGCCCTGGACTAGGAGGGGGCACAGATACGCAGTATTTT. This sequence encodes CASSPGLGGGTDTQYF.

The rearrangement links TRBV15 to TRBJ2-5, with D perhaps matching TRBD1 (5 bases). The CDR3 sequence is 16 residues long. The germline gives CDR1 LNHNV, CDR2 YYDKDF (reference sequence). Trimming took 1 base from V and 6 from J, leaving 18 bases between them. Here the CDR3 reads CATSRGTLPPRQTQYF. In nucleotides, the CDR3 is TGTGCCACCAGCAGAGGGACACTCCCACCTCGGCAGACCCAGTACTTC.

The chain couples TRBV12-3 or TRBV12-4 to TRBJ2-4; TRBD2 matches at 7 bases. The CDR3 runs to 13 residues. Trimming took 6 bases from V and 9 from J; bases not matched to a gene: 8. In DNA, the CDR3 is TGTGCCAGCAGCTCCACGGGGAGGGTCATTCAGTACTTC. Encoded protein: CASSSTGRVIQYF.

The V call is TRBV18, the J call TRBJ1-4; a weak D match, TRBD1 (5 bases). The CDR3 length is 17 residues. V lost 4 bases, J lost 2 bases, and 17 bases lay in between. Germline V gene data show CDR1 as KGHSH and CDR2 as LQKENI. The CDR3 DNA is TGTGCCAGCTCACGATCGACGATGGGGGGTACTAATGAAAAACTGTTTTTT. Translated: CASSRSTMGGTNEKLFF.

CDR3: CAISDAGPEAFF. CDR3 sequence (DNA): TGTGCCATCAGTGACGCGGGCCCTGAAGCTTTCTTT. The chain carries TRBV10-3 and TRBJ1-1; D gene ambiguous. This CDR3 region has 12 residues. Trimming took off 3 bases at V and 6 bases at J, with 8 bases between the two ends. Germline lookup yields CDR1 ENHRY and CDR2 SYGVKD.

The V call is TRBV6-5, the J call TRBJ2-7; 8 bases are a match to TRBD2. Germline assignment: CDR1 MNHEY and CDR2 SVGAGI. Unmatched junction bases numbered 5, after V lost 4 bases and J lost 3 bases. The CDR3 consists of 14 residues. The CDR3 here is CASSSPAGGYEQYF. As DNA, the CDR3 is TGTGCCAGCAGTTCCCCTGCGGGAGGCTACGAGCAGTACTTC.

This chain connects TRBV11-2 to TRBJ2-3, with D possibly TRBD1 on 5 matching bases. Trimming left V 8 bases short and J 8 bases short, with 17 bases between. This CDR3 comprises 13 residues. Per the germline V gene, CDR1 is SGHAT and CDR2 is FQNNGV. The CDR3 coding sequence is TGTGCCAGCGGGGCTGGGCAAATAGGTACGCAGTATTTT. This encodes CASGAGQIGTQYF.

The J gene is TRBJ2-1, the V gene TRBV4-2, with a possible D match to TRBD1 (5 bases). The germline V and J ends were trimmed by 3 bases and 10 bases, with 16 bases remaining between them. Germline CDR1 LGHNA, CDR2 YNFKEQ. The CDR3 spans 14 residues. CDR3 sequence: CASSQGSDRGEQFF. The CDR3 nucleotides are TGTGCCAGCAGCCAGGGCAGCGACAGAGGAGAGCAGTTCTTC.

The CDR3 here is CASSSTGLAGDTQYF. CDR3 bases: TGTGCCAGCAGCTCGACCGGGCTAGCGGGAGATACGCAGTATTTT. This sequence joins TRBV6-4 and TRBJ2-3, with TRBD2 matching over 8 bases. Germline CDR1 MRHNA, CDR2 SNTAGT. Losses at the gene ends were 6 bases for V and 5 bases for J; bases not matched to a gene: 10. This CDR3 is 15 amino acids long.

The rearrangement joins TRBV5-1 to TRBJ2-7; tentative D call: TRBD1 (6 bases). The V end was cut by 5 bases, the J end by 0 bases, with 15 bases between. The CDR3 length is 15 residues. Germline CDR1 and CDR2: SGHRS and YFSETQ. In DNA, the CDR3 is TGCGCCAGCAGAGCCGGGACACCTGTCTCCTACGAGCAGTACTTC. The encoded protein is CASRAGTPVSYEQYF.

The chain carries TRBV5-4 and TRBJ2-5; 7 nucleotides line up with TRBD2. The trim removed 4 bases at V and 5 bases at J, leaving 11 bases unmatched. The CDR3 spans 15 residues. Per germline, CDR1 SGHNT and CDR2 YYREEE (reference sequence). The CDR3 sequence: CASSDGDYLMETQYF. CDR3 nucleotides: TGTGCCAGCAGCGATGGGGACTACCTGATGGAGACCCAGTACTTC.

The chain has TRBV28 and TRBJ2-5; 7 bases align to TRBD2. The germline gives CDR1 MDHEN, CDR2 SYDVKM. This CDR3 has 13 amino acids. After removal of 9 bases from V and 5 bases from J, the junction contained 9 bases not matched to a gene. The chain's CDR3 is CASAWGGVETQYF. In DNA form, the CDR3 reads TGTGCCAGTGCCTGGGGAGGGGTCGAGACCCAGTACTTC.

This sequence joins TRBV18 and TRBJ2-1; tentative D call: TRBD1 (6 bases). Trimming pared 2 bases from V and 10 bases from J, leaving 21 bases between. CDR3 length equals 16 residues. The germline gives CDR1 KGHSH, CDR2 LQKENI. The CDR3 coding sequence is TGTGCCAGCTCACCATCTAGGGACACGGATCCACGAGAGCAGTTCTTC. It codes for CASSPSRDTDPREQFF.

The V gene is TRBV12-3 or TRBV12-4, the J gene TRBJ1-1, with a tentative D call TRBD1 (5 bases). This CDR3 has 13 residues. The V end lost 6 bases, the J end lost 1 base, and 9 bases lay between the germline ends. The CDR3: CASSRGQNTEAFF. CDR3 sequence (DNA): TGTGCCAGCAGCCGCGGACAGAACACTGAAGCTTTCTTT.

The chain joins TRBV10-2 to TRBJ1-4; D possibly corresponds to TRBD1 (5 bases). The CDR3 runs to 17 residues. Trimming removed 3 bases at V and 0 bases at J, with 14 bases between. Germline CDR1 is WSHSY and CDR2 is SAAADI. CDR3 coding DNA: TGCGCCAGCAGTGAAGGGGTCCCACTTACAACTAATGAAAAACTGTTTTTT. Its protein is CASSEGVPLTTNEKLFF.

This clone was seen a single time. The chain combines TRBV9 with TRBJ1-4; 10 nucleotides align to TRBD1. Germline-derived CDR1 and CDR2 are SGDLS and YYNGEE. The CDR3 is 16 amino acids. J gave up 6 bases and V 4 bases, and 9 bases lay outside the gene matches. In DNA, the CDR3 is TGTGCCAGCAGCCCACGTCCCGGGACAGGGGATGAAAAACTGTTTTTT. This codes for CASSPRPGTGDEKLFF.

This clone was found a few times. V usage is TRBV4-1 and J usage is TRBJ1-5; a weak D match, TRBD1 (6 bases). V shed 0 bases and J shed 5 bases, with 11 bases lying between them. This CDR3 spans 15 amino acids. Germline V gene data show CDR1 as MGHRA and CDR2 as YSYEKL. CDR3 coding DNA: TGCGCCAGCAGCCAAGAACAGGGTAAATATCAGCCCCAGCATTTT. This gives the protein CASSQEQGKYQPQHF.

V is TRBV4-2 and J is TRBJ2-6; D unresolved. CDR3 length equals 18 residues. V lost 0 bases to trimming and J lost 4 bases, with 16 bases between them. CDR1 is LGHNA, CDR2 YNFKEQ, per germline. The CDR3 bases are TGTGCCAGCAGCCAAGAGGTTGGTAGATCATTCGGGGCCAACGTCCTGACTTTC. As protein: CASSQEVGRSFGANVLTF.

V gene TRBV3-1 (or the pseudogene TRBV3-2) combines with J gene TRBJ2-1; the match to TRBD2 covers 7 bases. Germline V gene lookup returns CDR1 LGHDT and CDR2 YNNKEL (reference sequence). This CDR3 has 14 residues. Unmatched junction bases numbered 7, after V lost 3 bases and J lost 8 bases. As DNA, the CDR3 is TGTGCCAGCAGCCAGGCGGGAGAAGGGTATGAGCAGTTCTTC. It translates to CASSQAGEGYEQFF.

The chain combines TRBV30 with TRBJ1-4; TRBD1 matches at 8 bases. The CDR3 sequence is 15 residues long. V shed 2 bases and J 3 bases; nucleotides not matched to a gene: 5. Germline assignment: CDR1 GTSNPN and CDR2 SVGIG (reference sequence). The DNA for the CDR3 is TGTGCCTGGAGTTTCCAGGGGGCAGCTAATGAAAAACTGTTTTTT. Amino acids: CAWSFQGAANEKLFF.

The V and J genes are TRBV24-1 and TRBJ1-4; D unresolved. Trimming pared 8 bases from V and 8 bases from J, leaving 14 bases between. Germline lookup yields CDR1 KGHDR and CDR2 SFDVKD. There are 13 residues in the CDR3. CDR3 bases: TGTGCCACCAAGCCGACATTACAGGAAAAACTGTTTTTT. Encoded protein: CATKPTLQEKLFF.

This chain links TRBV11-2 with TRBJ2-1; 7 bases agree with TRBD2. Per germline, CDR1 SGHAT and CDR2 FQNNGV. This CDR3 has 13 residues. Trimming at V came to 0 bases and at J to 16 bases, leaving 9 bases not matched to a gene. The CDR3 sequence: CASSLDEAGRLFF. The CDR3 coding sequence is TGTGCCAGCAGCTTAGATGAGGCCGGGAGGTTATTCTTC.

The chain joins TRBV3-1 (or the pseudogene TRBV3-2) to TRBJ2-3; D remains ambiguous. Trimming removed 5 bases from V and 4 bases from J, with 16 bases in between. The CDR3 contains 15 residues. Germline V gene sequence: CDR1 LGHDT, CDR2 YNNKEL (reference sequence). The CDR3 region has the DNA TGTGCCAGCAGCGGAAGCGTATCCCCAGCAGATACGCAGTATTTT. As protein: CASSGSVSPADTQYF.